The rows below give T cell receptor beta chains drawn from one sample of a study of blood T cell repertoires in COVID-19. Libraries were prepared by immunoSEQ multiplex PCR; TCRdb keeps only in-frame clonotypes and omits some of them. The data show about 220,000 clones, over 75% seen once. Sequenced input: peripheral blood. The receptor set was obtained from a woman in her 70s with COVID-19, enrolled during active disease. Each CDR3 is given with its conserved first and last residue. Each record gives: D gene, V gene, J gene, clone size, CDR3 DNA, CDR3 protein. A D gene is named only where the DNA matches it firmly. Clone size, where shown, is once, few, many, or a class for clones that have expanded.

TRBD1	TRBV7-2	TRBJ1-5	once	TGTGCCAGCAGCTTCACTGGACAGGCAAATCAGCCCCAGCATTTT	CASSFTGQANQPQHF
TRBD1	TRBV3-1/TRBV3-2	TRBJ2-3	once	TGTGCCAGCAGCCACTCGACAGGGGGCTCGAGAAAGGTTGTGCAGAGGACGCAGTATTTT	CASSHSTGGSRKVVQRTQYF
NA	TRBV21-1	TRBJ2-7	NA	TGTGCCAGCAGCAAAGCGCTGGGGACAGGGGTCGAGCAGTACTTC	CASSKALGTGVEQYF
TRBD2	TRBV5-1	TRBJ2-7	NA	TGCGCCAGCAGCTTGGCACCTAGCGGGGGTACATACGAGCAGTACTTC	CASSLAPSGGTYEQYF
NA	TRBV15	TRBJ1-2	NA	TGTGCCACCAGCAGAGATACAGCGGGCTATGGCTACACCTTC	CATSRDTAGYGYTF
NA	TRBV7-3	TRBJ1-1	NA	TGTGCCAGCAGCCTCCAGGGGAACACTGAAGCTTTCTTT	CASSLQGNTEAFF
NA	TRBV18	TRBJ1-3	NA	TGTGCCAGCTCACCTACAGGAGCTGGAAACACCATATATTTT	CASSPTGAGNTIYF
NA	TRBV29-1	TRBJ1-6	few	TGCAGCGTTGAAGGGACACCGAAGGGCCATAATTCACCCCTCCACTTT	CSVEGTPKGHNSPLHF
TRBD1	TRBV6-6	TRBJ2-7	NA	TGTGCCAGCTACAGGACAGGGATAGAGCACGAGCAGTACTTC	CASYRTGIEHEQYF
TRBD1	TRBV7-6	TRBJ2-1	NA	TGTGCCAGCAGTCCAAACCCGACAGGGGACAATGAGCAGTTCTTC	CASSPNPTGDNEQFF
TRBD2	TRBV19	TRBJ2-1	NA	TGTGCCAGTAGTATTGGCGGGAGAGCCTACAATGAGCAGTTCTTC	CASSIGGRAYNEQFF
NA	TRBV4-2	TRBJ2-2	NA	TGTGCCAGCAGCCAGACGACTAGTGGGAGGGAGCTGTTTTTT	CASSQTTSGRELFF
NA	TRBV7-9	TRBJ1-4	once	TGTGCCAGCAGCTTAGCGTCGACAGCGAATGAAAAACTGTTTTTT	CASSLASTANEKLFF
TRBD1	TRBV19	TRBJ1-5	NA	TGTGCCAGTAGTGTACAGGGGGGGAACAATCAGCCCCAGCATTTT	CASSVQGGNNQPQHF
NA	TRBV5-1	TRBJ1-1	NA	TGCGCCAGCAGCCCCTGGCAGGTGAACACTGAAGCTTTCTTT	CASSPWQVNTEAFF
TRBD1	TRBV12-5	TRBJ2-1	NA	TGTGCTAGTGGTTTGGGAATAGGGACAGGGCTTATAACTAACAATGAGCAGTTCTTC	CASGLGIGTGLITNNEQFF
TRBD2	TRBV3-1/TRBV3-2	TRBJ2-5	NA	TGTGCCAGCAGCCACGCTAGCGGGGGGGCCCAAGAGACCCAGTACTTC	CASSHASGGAQETQYF
TRBD1	TRBV6-2/TRBV6-3	TRBJ2-7	NA	TGTGCCAGCAGTACCCGGGGACAGGCAATCTACGAGCAGTACTTC	CASSTRGQAIYEQYF
TRBD1	TRBV4-3	TRBJ1-1	NA	TGCGCCAGCAGCCAAAACAGGGGGATCACTGAAGCTTTCTTT	CASSQNRGITEAFF
TRBD2	TRBV29-1	TRBJ2-7	NA	TGCAGCGTTGATGTAGCGGGAGTCTCCTACGAGCAGTACTTC	CSVDVAGVSYEQYF
NA	TRBV9	TRBJ2-1	NA	TGTGCCAGCAGCGTAGGGCCAGTTTCCTACAATGAGCAGTTCTTC	CASSVGPVSYNEQFF
NA	TRBV28	TRBJ2-2	once	TGTGCCAGCGGCGTTCTAGGGGCAATGGGAACCGGGGAGCTGTTTTTT	CASGVLGAMGTGELFF
TRBD1	TRBV30	TRBJ1-5	NA	TGTGCCTGGACCGGACAGGGGGGTCAGCCCCAGCATTTT	CAWTGQGGQPQHF
TRBD1	TRBV18	TRBJ2-1	NA	TGTGCCAGCTCACCTGTGGGACAGGGCTCCTATGAGCAGTTCTTC	CASSPVGQGSYEQFF
TRBD1	TRBV3-1/TRBV3-2	TRBJ2-1	NA	TGTGCCAGCAGCCAAGGGACTTTTGGACAGGGGTACAATGAGCAGTTCTTC	CASSQGTFGQGYNEQFF
NA	TRBV7-9	TRBJ1-4	once	TGTGCCAGCAGCTTAGAGGCGGGGGCGCCTGAAAAACTGTTTTTT	CASSLEAGAPEKLFF
NA	TRBV6-2/TRBV6-3	TRBJ1-3	NA	TGTGCCAGCAGTCCCCAGGAAGCTGGAAACACCATATATTTT	CASSPQEAGNTIYF
TRBD2	TRBV4-1	TRBJ2-3	NA	TGCGCCAGCAGCCATAGAAGCGCACTAGCGGGAGTTCTCACTCCAGATACGCAGTATTTT	CASSHRSALAGVLTPDTQYF
TRBD1	TRBV4-3	TRBJ2-7	NA	TGCGCCAGCAGCCAAGGGACAGGGCTGGACGAGCAGTACTTC	CASSQGTGLDEQYF
NA	TRBV2	TRBJ2-3	NA	TGTGCCAGCACCAGACAGAGCCTCGGCACAGATACGCAGTATTTT	CASTRQSLGTDTQYF
TRBD1	TRBV19	TRBJ1-2	NA	TGTGCCAGTAGTTCGGGACAGTCTAACTATGGCTACACCTTC	CASSSGQSNYGYTF
NA	TRBV11-3	TRBJ1-5	NA	TGTGCCAGCAGCTTAGCTGTCCCCGGGTGGTTTCAGCCCCAGCATTTT	CASSLAVPGWFQPQHF
NA	TRBV9	TRBJ1-2	NA	TGTGCCAGCAGCGTAGGGGCAGCCCGCTATGGCTACACCTTC	CASSVGAARYGYTF
NA	TRBV20-1	TRBJ1-1	few	TGCAGTGCTAGCCCCGGAGCTGAAGCTTTCTTT	CSASPGAEAFF
NA	TRBV19	TRBJ1-2	NA	TGTGCCAGTAGTATCGGGGACTATGGCTACACCTTC	CASSIGDYGYTF
TRBD2	TRBV4-3	TRBJ2-1	few	TGCGCCAGCCGTACTAGCGGGAGGGGTGAGCAGTTCTTC	CASRTSGRGEQFF
TRBD1	TRBV11-3	TRBJ1-1	NA	TGTGCCAGCAGCTCACGAGGACAGGGGGGGACTGAAGCTTTCTTT	CASSSRGQGGTEAFF
TRBD1	TRBV19	TRBJ1-5	NA	TGTGCCAGTAGTAGGTCCCCCCAGGGGGCCGGTCAGCCCCAGCATTTT	CASSRSPQGAGQPQHF
TRBD1	TRBV5-6	TRBJ1-6	once	TGTGCCAGCAGCTTGGCCAAGGGGACAGGGTACTCACCCCTCCACTTT	CASSLAKGTGYSPLHF
NA	TRBV5-5	TRBJ1-4	NA	TGTGCCAGCAGACAGTTAGGGTCGGGAGGGGAAAAACTGTTTTTT	CASRQLGSGGEKLFF
NA	TRBV19	TRBJ2-6	NA	TGTGCCAGTAGTATCTACTCTGGGGCCAACGTCCTGACTTTC	CASSIYSGANVLTF
TRBD1	TRBV10-2	TRBJ2-7	NA	TGCGCCAGCACCTTTGGACAGGGAAACGAGCAGTACTTC	CASTFGQGNEQYF
NA	TRBV25-1	TRBJ2-7	NA	TGTGCCAGCAGTGAATATAACTTTGGGCAGTACTTC	CASSEYNFGQYF
TRBD1	TRBV27	TRBJ2-7	NA	TGTGCCAGCAGTTTGGAAGCGGGGACAGGGGCCGAGCAGTACTTC	CASSLEAGTGAEQYF
TRBD1	TRBV3-1/TRBV3-2	TRBJ1-2	NA	TGTGCCAGCAGCCAACTCTGGGACAGGGAAAGTGGCTACACCTTC	CASSQLWDRESGYTF
NA	TRBV6-2/TRBV6-3	TRBJ1-1	NA	TGTGCCAGCAGTTACCCCAGGACTAACACTGAAGCTTTCTTT	CASSYPRTNTEAFF
NA	TRBV7-2	TRBJ1-6	NA	TGTGCCAGCAGCCCTCGGGTCGATAATTCACCCCTCCACTTT	CASSPRVDNSPLHF
NA	TRBV11-3	TRBJ2-2	NA	TGTGCCAGCAGCTTATCCGGGGTCGACACCGGGGAGCTGTTTTTT	CASSLSGVDTGELFF
TRBD1	TRBV4-2	TRBJ1-2	NA	TGTGCCAGCAGCCCGGGGACAGCCCCTATGGGCTACACCTTC	CASSPGTAPMGYTF
TRBD2	TRBV9	TRBJ2-2	NA	TGTGCCAGCAGCCCGGGACTAGCGAACACCGGGGAGCTGTTTTTT	CASSPGLANTGELFF
NA	TRBV10-3	TRBJ2-3	NA	TGTGCCATCAGTGAGTCCGCGCAGGTCCTAGATACGCAGTATTTT	CAISESAQVLDTQYF
NA	TRBV6-2/TRBV6-3	TRBJ2-7	NA	TGTGCCAGCAGTTACCCCCTAGCTGGGGGCAGGAACTACGAGCAGTACTTC	CASSYPLAGGRNYEQYF
TRBD1	TRBV7-9	TRBJ2-4	NA	TGTGCCAGCAGCCACCGGGACAGGAGAAACATTCAGTACTTC	CASSHRDRRNIQYF
TRBD1	TRBV9	TRBJ2-3	few	TGTGCCAGCAGCGCTAGTGCGGGACAGGGGGCTGTAGATACGCAGTATTTT	CASSASAGQGAVDTQYF
TRBD1	TRBV9	TRBJ1-2	NA	TGTGCCAGCAGCCTGTCCGGGACAGGGCTCGGTGATGGCTACACCTTC	CASSLSGTGLGDGYTF
TRBD2	TRBV7-3	TRBJ2-1	NA	TGTGCCAGCAGCATAGCGGGATCTTCCTACAATGAGCAGTTCTTC	CASSIAGSSYNEQFF
NA	TRBV6-5	TRBJ1-2	few	TGTGCCAGCAGTTACTCGAGAACAGGGTTTGGCTACACCTTC	CASSYSRTGFGYTF